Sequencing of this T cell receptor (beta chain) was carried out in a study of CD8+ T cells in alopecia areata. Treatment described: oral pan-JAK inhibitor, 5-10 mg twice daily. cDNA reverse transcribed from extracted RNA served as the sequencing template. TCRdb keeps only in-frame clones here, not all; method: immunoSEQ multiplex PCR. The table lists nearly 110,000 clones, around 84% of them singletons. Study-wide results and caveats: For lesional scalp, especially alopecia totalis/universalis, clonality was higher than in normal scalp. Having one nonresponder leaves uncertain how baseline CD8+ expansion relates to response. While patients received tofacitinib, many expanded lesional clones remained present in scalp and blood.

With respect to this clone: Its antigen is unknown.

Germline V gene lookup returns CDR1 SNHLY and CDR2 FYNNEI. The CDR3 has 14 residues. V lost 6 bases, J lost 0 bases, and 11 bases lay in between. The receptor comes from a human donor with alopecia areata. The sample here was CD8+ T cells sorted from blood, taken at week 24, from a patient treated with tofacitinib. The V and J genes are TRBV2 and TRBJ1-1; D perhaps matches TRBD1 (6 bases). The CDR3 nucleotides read TGTGCCAGCAGCCGGGGACACCTGAACACTGAAGCTTTCTTT. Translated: CASSRGHLNTEAFF.